The text below deals with one T cell receptor beta chain. Its antigen is unidentified. Trimming cost V 1 base and J 2 bases, with 25 bases left between them. CDR3 length: 20 amino acids. Germline V gene sequence: CDR1 SGHAT, CDR2 FQNNGV. The source of the sample is a study of identical twins. Overall study results and limits: Cord blood beta clonotypes present at high abundance carried fewer insertions; no such pattern appeared in memory repertoires.

TCRdb ran MiXCR on the 5' RACE reads and lists one entry per CDR3 protein. The data show over 550,000 distinct CDR3 sequences, under 8.5% seen once. These data also formed part of another study, on yellow fever vaccine responses in identical twins.

The V and J genes are TRBV11-2 and TRBJ2-3; D gene ambiguous. The material sequenced was PBMCs. The sequence came from a woman aged 18-35 years in good health. The chain's CDR3 is CASSLVIGGNLGEYTDTQYF. As DNA, the CDR3 is TGTGCCAGCAGCTTAGTGATAGGCGGCAACCTTGGGGAATACACAGATACGCAGTATTTT.